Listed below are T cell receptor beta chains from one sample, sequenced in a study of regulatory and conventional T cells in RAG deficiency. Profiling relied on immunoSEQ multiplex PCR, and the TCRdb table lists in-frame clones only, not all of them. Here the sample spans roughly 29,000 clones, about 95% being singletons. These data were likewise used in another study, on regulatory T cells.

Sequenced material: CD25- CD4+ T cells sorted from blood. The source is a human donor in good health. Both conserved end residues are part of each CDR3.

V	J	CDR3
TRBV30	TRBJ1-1	CAWSGQGLSAFF
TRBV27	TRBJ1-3	CASSPGVIGNTIYF
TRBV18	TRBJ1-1	CASSSLRDRGFNAEAFF
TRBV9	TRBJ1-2	CASSETGHYGYTF
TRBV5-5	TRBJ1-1	CASSFDRANTEAFF
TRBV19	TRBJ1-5	CASSRPGEGGGQPQHF
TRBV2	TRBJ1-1	CASRPGEMNTEAFF
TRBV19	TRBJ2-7	CASSVPGGTYEQYF
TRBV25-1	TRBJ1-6	CASSEPYNNSPLHF
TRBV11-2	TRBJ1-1	CASSLEGGNTEAFF
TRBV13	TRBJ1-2	CASSLEGAGGYTF
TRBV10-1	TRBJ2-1	CASSDWTGDFDEQFF
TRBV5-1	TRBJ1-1	CASSSRPGQGDTEAFF
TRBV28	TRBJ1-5	CASSLIVGTVVRQPQHF
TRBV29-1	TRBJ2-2	CSVSYTTGELFF
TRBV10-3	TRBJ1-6	CATLLAAGDNSPLHF
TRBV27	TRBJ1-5	CASSPGTVYSNQPQHF
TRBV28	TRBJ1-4	CASSHVGGINEKLFF
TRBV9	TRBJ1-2	CASSVQTALKAGYTF
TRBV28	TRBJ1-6	CASSLPGDNSPLHF
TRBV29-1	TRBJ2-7	CSARTAPYEQYF
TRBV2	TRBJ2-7	CASSEERDRGSEQYF
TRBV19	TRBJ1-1	CASTRTVNTEAFF
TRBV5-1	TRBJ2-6	CASTPEGLGQTGANVLTF
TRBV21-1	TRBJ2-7	CATPSGTGVEQYF
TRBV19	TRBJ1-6	CASSPGTGSSYNSPLHF
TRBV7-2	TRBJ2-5	CASSWTGFGQETQYF
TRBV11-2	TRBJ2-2	CASSLYRYTGELFF
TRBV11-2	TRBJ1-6	CASIAGTGSYNSPLHF
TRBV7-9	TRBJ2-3	CASSFTRGASDTQYF
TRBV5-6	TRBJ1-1	CASSPGQGLRTEAFF
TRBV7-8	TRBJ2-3	CASTLTAGVTDTQYF
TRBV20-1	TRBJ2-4	CSAVRGDIQYF
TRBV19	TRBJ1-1	CASSIVERQGTEAFF
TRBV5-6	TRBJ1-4	CASSLSLRGDEKLFF
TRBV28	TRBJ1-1	CASRAAGTAGNTEAFF
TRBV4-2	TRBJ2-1	CASSRGQGSYNEQFF
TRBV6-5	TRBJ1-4	CASSYVGTGNEKLFF
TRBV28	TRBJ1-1	CASTPYSGMAAFF
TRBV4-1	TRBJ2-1	CASSQGILAGAYNEQFF
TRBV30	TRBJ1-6	CAWSPGRLSSPLHF
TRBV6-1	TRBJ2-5	CASSEQGGETQYF
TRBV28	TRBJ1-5	CATLSGNGNQPQHF
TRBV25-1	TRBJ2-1	CASRQTSGDHEQFF
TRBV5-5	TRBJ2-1	CASSLPPGFNEQFF
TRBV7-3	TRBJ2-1	CASSLTGQVEQFF
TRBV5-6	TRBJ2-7	CASSDRTGTGGHEQYF
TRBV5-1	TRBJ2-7	CASSFGTSGAYEQYF
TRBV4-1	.	CASSQHSLRDIRDEQYF
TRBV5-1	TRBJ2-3	CASSLGGALADTQYF
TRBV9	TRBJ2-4	CASSAGQGATKNIQYF